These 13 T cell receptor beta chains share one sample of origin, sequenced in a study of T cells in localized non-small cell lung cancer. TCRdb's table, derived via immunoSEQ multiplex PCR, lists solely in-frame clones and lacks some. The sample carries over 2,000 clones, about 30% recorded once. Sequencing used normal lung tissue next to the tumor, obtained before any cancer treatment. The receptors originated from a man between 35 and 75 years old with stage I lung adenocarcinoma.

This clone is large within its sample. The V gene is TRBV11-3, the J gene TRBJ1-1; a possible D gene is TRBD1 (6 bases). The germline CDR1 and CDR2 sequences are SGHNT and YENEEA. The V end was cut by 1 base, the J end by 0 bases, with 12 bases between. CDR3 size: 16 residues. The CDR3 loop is CASSLGGAGLNTEAFF. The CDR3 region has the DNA TGTGCCAGCAGCTTAGGGGGGGCAGGATTGAACACTGAAGCTTTCTTT.

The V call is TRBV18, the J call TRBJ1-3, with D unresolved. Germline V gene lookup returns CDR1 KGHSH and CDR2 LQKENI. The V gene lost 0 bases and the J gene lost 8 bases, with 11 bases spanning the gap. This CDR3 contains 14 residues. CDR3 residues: CASSPPTTRDTIYF. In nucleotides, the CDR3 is TGTGCCAGCTCACCACCGACCACCCGGGACACCATATATTTT.

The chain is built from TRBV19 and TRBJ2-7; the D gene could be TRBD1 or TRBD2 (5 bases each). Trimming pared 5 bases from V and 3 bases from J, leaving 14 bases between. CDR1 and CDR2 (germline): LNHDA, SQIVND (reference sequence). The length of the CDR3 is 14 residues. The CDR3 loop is CASSPAGRVYEQYF. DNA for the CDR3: TGTGCCAGTAGTCCTGCGGGCAGGGTCTACGAGCAGTACTTC. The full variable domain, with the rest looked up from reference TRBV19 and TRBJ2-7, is DGGITQSPKYLFRKEGQNVTLSCEQNLNHDAMYWYRQDPGQGLRLIYYSQIVNDFQKGDIAEGYSVSREKKESFPLTVTSAQKNPTAFYLCASSPAGRVYEQYFGPGTRLTVT.

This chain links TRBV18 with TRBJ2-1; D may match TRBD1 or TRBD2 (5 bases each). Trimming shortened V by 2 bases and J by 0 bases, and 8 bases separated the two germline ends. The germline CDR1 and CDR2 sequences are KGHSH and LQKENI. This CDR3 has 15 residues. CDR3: CASSPWGSSYNEQFF. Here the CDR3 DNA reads TGTGCCAGCTCACCATGGGGGAGCTCCTACAATGAGCAGTTCTTC.

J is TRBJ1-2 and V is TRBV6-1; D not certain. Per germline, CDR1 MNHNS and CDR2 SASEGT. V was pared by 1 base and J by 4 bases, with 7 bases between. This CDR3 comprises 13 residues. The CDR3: CASSEVLFYGYTF. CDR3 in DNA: TGTGCCAGCAGTGAAGTGCTCTTCTATGGCTACACCTTC.

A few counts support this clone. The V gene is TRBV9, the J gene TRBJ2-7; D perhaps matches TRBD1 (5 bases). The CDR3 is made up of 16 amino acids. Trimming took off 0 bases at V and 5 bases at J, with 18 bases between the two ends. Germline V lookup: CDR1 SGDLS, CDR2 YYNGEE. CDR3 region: CASSVGRGALNHEQYF. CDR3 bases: TGTGCCAGCAGCGTAGGCCGTGGGGCCCTGAACCACGAGCAGTACTTC.

The CDR3 loop reads CASIRGGENTEAFF. In DNA form, the CDR3 reads TGTGCCAGCATCCGGGGTGGAGAGAACACTGAAGCTTTCTTT. The chain couples TRBV28 to TRBJ1-1; D is ambiguous. This CDR3 has 14 amino acids. The germline CDR1 and CDR2 sequences are MDHEN and SYDVKM. Trimming removed 7 bases at V and 1 base at J, with 13 bases between. Full variable domain (missing parts from reference TRBV28 and TRBJ1-1): DVKVTQSSRYLVKRTGEKVFLECVQDMDHENMFWYRQDPGLGLRLIYFSYDVKMKEKGDIPEGYSVSREKKERFSLILESASTNQTSMYLCASIRGGENTEAFFGQGTRLTVV.

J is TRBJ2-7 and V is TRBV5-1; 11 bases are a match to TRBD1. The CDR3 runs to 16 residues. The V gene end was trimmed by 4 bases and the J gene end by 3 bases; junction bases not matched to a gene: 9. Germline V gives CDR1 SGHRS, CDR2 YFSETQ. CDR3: CASSGATGTGGYEQYF. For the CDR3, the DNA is TGCGCCAGCAGCGGAGCCACCGGGACAGGGGGCTACGAGCAGTACTTC.

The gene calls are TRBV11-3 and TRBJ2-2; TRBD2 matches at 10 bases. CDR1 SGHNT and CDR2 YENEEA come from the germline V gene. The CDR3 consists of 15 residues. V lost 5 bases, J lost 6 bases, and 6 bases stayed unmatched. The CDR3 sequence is CASSLGTSEAGELFF. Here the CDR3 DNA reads TGTGCCAGCAGCCTCGGGACTAGCGAGGCCGGGGAGCTGTTTTTT.

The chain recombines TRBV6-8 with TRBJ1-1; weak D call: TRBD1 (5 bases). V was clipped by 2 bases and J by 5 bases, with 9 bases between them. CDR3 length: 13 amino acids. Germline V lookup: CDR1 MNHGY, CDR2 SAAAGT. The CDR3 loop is CASSYRGWTEAFF. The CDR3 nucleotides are TGTGCCAGCAGTTACAGGGGTTGGACTGAAGCTTTCTTT.

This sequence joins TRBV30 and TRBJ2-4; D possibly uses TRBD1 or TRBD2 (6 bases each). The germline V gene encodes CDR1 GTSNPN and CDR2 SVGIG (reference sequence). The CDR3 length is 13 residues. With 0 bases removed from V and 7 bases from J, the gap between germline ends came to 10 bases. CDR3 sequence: CAWSVRGGNIQYF. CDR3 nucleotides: TGTGCCTGGAGTGTACGAGGGGGGAACATTCAGTACTTC. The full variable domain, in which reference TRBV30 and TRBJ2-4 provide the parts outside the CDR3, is SQTIHQWPATLVQPVGSPLSLECTVEGTSNPNLYWYRQAAGRGLQLLFYSVGIGQISSEVPQNLSASRPQDRQFILSSKKLLLSDSGFYLCAWSVRGGNIQYFGAGTRLSVL.

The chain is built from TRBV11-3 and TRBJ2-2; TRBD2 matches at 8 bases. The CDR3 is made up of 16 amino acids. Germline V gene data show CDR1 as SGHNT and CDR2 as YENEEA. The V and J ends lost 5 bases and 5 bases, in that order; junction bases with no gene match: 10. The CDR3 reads CASSRGLVRGTGELFF. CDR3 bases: TGTGCCAGCAGCAGGGGACTAGTTCGGGGTACCGGGGAGCTGTTTTTT.

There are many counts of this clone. The CDR3 DNA reads TGTGCCGGGGACGACAGGGGAATTAGCAATCAGCCCCAGCATTTT. Protein: CAGDDRGISNQPQHF. V gene TRBV12-2 combines with J gene TRBJ1-5; the D call of TRBD1 is as the table states it, not checked on the DNA. TRBV12-2 is classified as a pseudogene. The CDR3 sequence is 15 residues long.